A single sample is the source of the 24 T cell receptor beta chains below, sequenced in a study of T cell repertoires in cytomegalovirus infection. These receptors have no known antigen. TCRdb called the reads again in MiXCR, with one record for every CDR3 protein. The sample has 830,000 or so distinct CDR3 sequences; 32% are singletons. The sample consisted of cultured CD8+ T cells from PBMCs, taken from culture after CMV antigen stimulation. Receptor source: a human donor in good health (CMV status not recorded). Some clones in this sample may be carry-over from other donors' samples.

Ten or more counts support this clonotype. The chain recombines TRBV7-2 with TRBJ1-5; tentative D call: TRBD1 (6 bases). The CDR3 runs 18 residues. CDR1 is SGHTA and CDR2 is FQGNSA in the germline V gene. Trimming shortened V by 5 bases and J by 0 bases, and 20 bases separated the two germline ends. The CDR3 reads CASSRKGGGRHSNQPQHF. Written as DNA, the CDR3 is TGTGCCAGCAGCCGGAAGGGGGGGGGGCGGCATAGCAATCAGCCCCAGCATTTT.

The chain carries TRBV10-2 and TRBJ1-2; D call uncertain. The CDR3 covers 14 residues. V was trimmed by 2 bases and J by 0 bases, leaving 7 bases between them. Looked up from germline, CDR1 is WSHSY and CDR2 is SAAADI. In nucleotides, the CDR3 is TGCGCCAGCAGTGAGAGGCAGACTAACTATGGCTACACCTTC. Its translation is CASSERQTNYGYTF.

This clonotype has only one observation. V is TRBV19 and J is TRBJ2-1; D call uncertain. CDR1 and CDR2 from the germline V gene are LNHDA and SQIVND (reference sequence). The V gene lost 10 bases and the J gene lost 5 bases, with 12 bases spanning the gap. The CDR3 totals 12 residues. The CDR3 DNA reads as TGTGCCACTCTGGATTGGGACAATGAGCAGTTCTTC. Translation: CATLDWDNEQFF.

To note about this clonotype: A much larger clone differs from this one at a single base, so this may be a read error. The genes are TRBV12-3 or TRBV12-4 and TRBJ1-5, with 8 bases that match TRBD1. This CDR3 has 13 residues. In DNA, the CDR3 is TGTGTCAGCAGTACAGGGGGAAGACAGCCCCAGCATTTT. Translation: CVSSTGGRQPQHF.

This chain links TRBV7-9 with TRBJ1-1; no firm D call. V was pared by 4 bases and J by 0 bases, with 9 bases between. The germline V gene has CDR1 SEHNR and CDR2 FQNEAQ (reference sequence). CDR3 size: 14 residues. CDR3: CASSSRDLNTEAFF. The CDR3, as DNA: TGTGCCAGCAGCTCCCGGGATCTGAACACTGAAGCTTTCTTT.

This clonotype showed up just a few times. The chain carries TRBV6-1 and TRBJ2-3; tentative D call: TRBD2 (7 bases). Germline loops: CDR1 MNHNS, CDR2 SASEGT. This CDR3 has 18 residues. With 4 bases removed from V and 5 bases from J, the gap between germline ends came to 25 bases. The CDR3 nucleotides read TGTGCCAGCAGTGGTTCCCCAGAGGGGGGGGGGCTCATAGATACGCAGTATTTT. Translated: CASSGSPEGGGLIDTQYF.

This rearrangement joins TRBV5-5 to TRBJ2-1; 9 nucleotides line up with TRBD2. The germline CDR1 and CDR2 sequences are SGHKS and YYEKEE (reference sequence). The CDR3 length is 17 residues. J gave up 9 bases and V 6 bases, and 19 bases lay outside the gene matches. DNA of the CDR3: TGTGCCAGCACCTCCCTGGCGAGCGGGGGGTTAGGGGGTGAGCAGTTCTTC. Its translation is CASTSLASGGLGGEQFF.

This clonotype was detected a few times. V usage is TRBV15 and J usage is TRBJ2-1; 10 bases map to TRBD2. Trimming at V came to 3 bases and at J to 8 bases, leaving 1 base not matched to a gene. From germline, CDR1 is LNHNV and CDR2 YYDKDF (reference sequence). CDR3 size: 13 residues. This chain's CDR3 is CATSSGTSDEQFF. The CDR3 DNA is TGTGCCACCAGCAGCGGGACTAGCGATGAGCAGTTCTTC. The variable domain in full, with the rest retrieved from reference TRBV15 and TRBJ2-1, is DAMVIQNPRYQVTQFGKPVTLSCSQTLNHNVMYWYQQKSSQAPKLLFHYYDKDFNNEADTPDNFQSRRPNTSFCFLDIRSPGLGDTAMYLCATSSGTSDEQFFGPGTRLTVL.

The chain joins TRBV6-2 or TRBV6-3 to TRBJ2-1; possible D gene TRBD2, 6 bases. Germline V gene lookup returns CDR1 MNHEY and CDR2 SVGEGT. The V end lost 2 bases, the J end lost 2 bases, and 16 bases lay between the germline ends. The CDR3 sequence is 17 residues long. Here the CDR3 DNA reads TGTGCCAGCAGTTACATCCCCCCAGCGGGCCCCTACAATGAGCAGTTCTTC. This sequence encodes CASSYIPPAGPYNEQFF.

In this sample, this clonotype turned up once. The J gene is TRBJ2-5, the V gene TRBV10-3; 12 bases align to TRBD2. V shed 8 bases, J shed 5 bases, and the junction held 9 bases outside the gene matches. CDR1 is ENHRY and CDR2 is SYGVKD in the germline V gene. CDR3 length equals 15 residues. In DNA, the CDR3 is TGTGCCATCGCATCTAGCGGGGGGGCGGGTGAGACCCAGTACTTC. Encoded protein: CAIASSGGAGETQYF.

This rearrangement joins TRBV5-6 to TRBJ1-6; D is undetermined. The germline V gene has CDR1 SGHDT and CDR2 YYEEEE. The ends were cut back, 0 bases at V and 9 bases at J, with 7 bases in the middle. This CDR3 is 13 amino acids long. CDR3: CASSLEDGSPLHF. CDR3 bases: TGTGCCAGCAGCTTGGAGGACGGTTCACCCCTCCACTTT.

This clonotype was recorded at least ten times. In DNA form, the CDR3 reads TGTGCCAGCAGTTTGGGTGGTGGCTACACCTTC. It codes for CASSLGGGYTF. The chain employs TRBV7-6 and TRBJ1-2, with D uncertain. CDR3 length: 11 amino acids. V lost 6 bases and J lost 7, with 9 bases in between. The germline V gene encodes CDR1 SGHVS and CDR2 FNYEAQ.

The CDR3 is CASSLGTGDSTYEQYV. The CDR3 DNA sequence: TGTGCCAGTAGCCTCGGGACAGGGGATTCCACCTACGAGCAGTACGTC. The V and J genes are TRBV19 and TRBJ2-7; 10 bases are a match to TRBD1. Germline CDR1 LNHDA, CDR2 SQIVND (reference sequence). After removal of 6 bases from V and 2 bases from J, the junction contained 10 bases not matched to a gene. The CDR3 contains 16 residues.

In this sample, this clonotype turned up many times. The chain recombines TRBV7-2 with TRBJ2-1; D is uncertain. CDR1 and CDR2 (germline): SGHTA, FQGNSA. CDR3 length: 13 amino acids. V lost 4 bases and J 4 bases, leaving 8 bases between the germline ends. The CDR3 coding sequence is TGTGCCAGCAGCTCCCACCTGTACAATGAGCAGTTCTTC. This encodes CASSSHLYNEQFF.

This clonotype has more than one count but fewer than ten. CDR3 amino acids: CATAGPSSYEQYF. The DNA of the CDR3 is TGTGCGACCGCCGGGCCTAGCTCCTACGAGCAGTACTTC. This chain connects TRBV12-5 to TRBJ2-7; no firm D call. Looked up from germline, CDR1 is LGHNT and CDR2 is FRNRAP. This CDR3 has 13 amino acids.

This sequence joins TRBV5-1 and TRBJ2-1; 7 bases agree with TRBD1. The CDR3 sequence is 13 residues long. Per the germline V gene, CDR1 is SGHRS and CDR2 is YFSETQ. With V trimmed by 4 bases and J by 8 bases, 6 bases remained unmatched. In DNA, the CDR3 is TGCGCCAGCAGCGAGGGGGCCGGGGATGAGCAGTTCTTC. This codes for CASSEGAGDEQFF. The entire variable domain, with the rest obtained from reference TRBV5-1 and TRBJ2-1, is as follows: KAGVTQTPRYLIKTRGQQVTLSCSPISGHRSVSWYQQTPGQGLQFLFEYFSETQRNKGNFPGRFSGRQFSNSRSEMNVSTLELGDSALYLCASSEGAGDEQFFGPGTRLTVL.

The chain employs TRBV28 and TRBJ1-1, with 7 bases identical to TRBD1. J lost 7 bases, V lost 5 bases, and 4 bases had no gene match. Germline CDR1 reads MDHEN; CDR2 reads SYDVKM. The CDR3 covers 12 residues. CDR3 DNA: TGTGCCAGCAGTCCCTGGGACAGTGAAGCTTTCTTT. Its translation: CASSPWDSEAFF.

This clonotype was seen at least ten times. The V and J genes are TRBV12-3 or TRBV12-4 and TRBJ2-7; 13 nucleotides agree with TRBD2. V gave up 6 bases and J gave up 6 bases; unmatched junction bases: 5. The CDR3 consists of 14 residues. CDR3 amino acids: CASSPGLAGSEQYF. In nucleotides, the CDR3 is TGTGCCAGCAGCCCGGGACTAGCGGGGAGCGAGCAGTACTTC.

This clonotype showed up just a few times. The CDR3 here is CSIPGQLSSSYNSPLHF. CDR3 nucleotides: TGCAGTATCCCGGGACAGCTCTCTAGCTCCTATAATTCACCCCTCCACTTT. This chain uses TRBV20-1 with TRBJ1-6; 7 bases are shared with TRBD1. The CDR3 has 17 residues. Germline trimming cut 8 bases from V and 0 bases from J; bases unmatched to any gene: 13. Germline-derived CDR1 and CDR2 are DFQATT and SNEGSKA (reference sequence).

This clonotype has more than one count but fewer than ten. Here the CDR3 reads CSARPGQHYEQYF. CDR3 DNA: TGCAGTGCTCGGCCGGGACAGCACTACGAGCAGTACTTC. The chain joins TRBV20-1 to TRBJ2-7; 7 nucleotides agree with TRBD1. CDR3 length equals 13 residues. Germline CDR1 DFQATT, CDR2 SNEGSKA (reference sequence). The V gene end was trimmed by 5 bases and the J gene end by 3 bases; junction bases not matched to a gene: 7.

The V gene is TRBV6-5, the J gene TRBJ1-2; 8 bases are shared with TRBD1. After removal of 0 bases from V and 7 bases from J, the junction contained 7 bases not matched to a gene. CDR3 size: 15 residues. In germline, CDR1 is MNHEY, CDR2 SVGAGI. The CDR3 loop is CASSYSGTGGAGYTF. Here the CDR3 DNA reads TGTGCCAGCAGTTACTCCGGGACAGGTGGAGCTGGCTACACCTTC.

The chain employs TRBV12-5 and TRBJ2-5; D gene uncertain. The V end was cut by 3 bases, the J end by 4 bases, with 12 bases between. This CDR3 comprises 14 residues. Germline V CDR1 and CDR2: LGHNT, FRNRAP. CDR3 region: CASGFNWGSETQYF. In DNA form, the CDR3 reads TGTGCTAGTGGTTTTAATTGGGGTTCAGAGACCCAGTACTTC.

In regard to this clonotype: In this CDR3 the conserved last residue, phenylalanine or tryptophan, is missing, so a read error is likely. This sequence joins TRBV7-8 and TRBJ1-1; TRBD1 is a possible D gene (6 bases). The V gene's germline CDR1 is SGHVS and CDR2 FQNEAQ. Trimming pared 4 bases from V and 0 bases from J, leaving 18 bases between. The CDR3 loop spans 17 amino acids. The CDR3 spells CASSSAGSGTMNTEAFS. CDR3 nucleotides: TGTGCCAGCAGCTCCGCCGGCTCAGGGACAATGAACACTGAAGCTTTCTCT.

This clonotype was counted ten times or more. The V and J genes are TRBV7-8 and TRBJ2-2; 8 bases are shared with TRBD1. CDR1 SGHVS and CDR2 FQNEAQ come from the germline V gene. After removal of 0 bases from V and 1 base from J, the junction contained 4 bases not matched to a gene. This CDR3 has 17 residues. The CDR3 protein is CASSLALDRENTGELFF. The CDR3 nucleotides read TGTGCCAGCAGCTTAGCCTTGGACAGGGAGAACACCGGGGAGCTGTTTTTT.